Listed below are T cell receptor beta chains from one sample, sequenced in a study of regulatory T cells in long-lasting Graves disease. One entry per CDR3 protein results from TCRdb running MiXCR on the multiplex PCR reads. The sample lists approximately 540,000 distinct CDR3 sequences; approximately 12% were seen once. The same data also went into a second study, on T cells in Graves' hyperthyroidism and ophthalmopathy.

Here the sequenced sample was peripheral blood mononuclear cells (PBMCs), taken at new diagnosis, from a patient treated with antithyroid drugs. These receptors were obtained from a woman aged 25 to 39 with Graves disease. CDR3s include the opening cysteine and the closing phenylalanine or tryptophan. A D gene is named only where the DNA matches it firmly. A row's size may be missing; if present it is once, few, many or a size class.

clone size	D gene	V gene	J gene	CDR3 DNA	CDR3 protein
many	-	TRBV27	TRBJ2-7	TGTGCCAGCAGTTTATCGGTCCCTTCCGAGCAGTACTTC	CASSLSVPSEQYF
many	-	TRBV18	TRBJ1-1	TGTGCCAGCTCATCCCGGGACAAATCCCTCACTGAAGCTTTCTTT	CASSSRDKSLTEAFF
few	-	TRBV29-1	TRBJ2-4	TGCAGCGTTGAAGGGCAGGGAGACATTCAGTACTTC	CSVEGQGDIQYF
many	-	TRBV27	TRBJ2-7	TGTGCCAGCAGTTCGACTCGAGATACGCGGTATTTT	CASSSTRDTRYF
many	-	TRBV20-1	TRBJ2-5	TGCAGTGCTCGGGACTTACGGAACCAAGAGACCCAGTACTTC	CSARDLRNQETQYF
few	TRBD2	TRBV4-3	TRBJ2-2	TGCGCCAGCAGCCAAGATTTCCTAGCGGGAGGGCCCGGGGAGCTGTTTTTT	CASSQDFLAGGPGELFF
many	-	TRBV28	TRBJ1-2	TGTGCCAGCAGTTTAGAGGGACCGATCTATGGCTACACCTTC	CASSLEGPIYGYTF
few	-	TRBV10-3	TRBJ1-2	TGTGCCATCAGTGTGTCAGGGGTGGAGGGCTACACCTTC	CAISVSGVEGYTF
many	TRBD2	TRBV18	TRBJ2-1	TGTGCCAGCTCACCCTCCCTAGCGGGAGGCCTAGATGAGCAGTTCTTC	CASSPSLAGGLDEQFF
-	-	TRBV7-9	TRBJ1-2	TGTGCCAGCAGCTTGCAGGCGGGCTATGGCTACACCTTC	CASSLQAGYGYTF
few	-	TRBV11-2	TRBJ2-4	TGTGCCAGCAGCCGTTCTCTAGGACGAAAGACTGTTCAGTACTTC	CASSRSLGRKTVQYF
many	TRBD2	TRBV19	TRBJ2-7	TGTGCCAGTAGTATTACCAGCGGGAGTGGGGTCTCCGAGCAGTACTTC	CASSITSGSGVSEQYF
many	-	TRBV7-8	TRBJ2-7	TGTGCCAGCAGCTGGACATCGGGTTTTACCTACGAGCAGTACTTC	CASSWTSGFTYEQYF
many	-	TRBV28	TRBJ2-1	TGTGCCAGCACCTCTTTGAGGGGCTCCTACAATGAGCAGTTCTTC	CASTSLRGSYNEQFF
many	-	TRBV27	TRBJ1-2	TGTGCCAGCAGTGGCGGCTATGGCTACACCTTC	CASSGGYGYTF
many	-	TRBV2	TRBJ2-7	TGTGCCAGCAGTGAATACAGTACGAGGGATTTCGAGCAGTACTTC	CASSEYSTRDFEQYF
few	-	TRBV20-1	TRBJ2-2	TGCAGTGCACCGGGGTCAGGGCGCACCGGGGAGCTGTTTTTT	CSAPGSGRTGELFF
-	-	TRBV18	TRBJ2-2	TGTGCCAGCTCACCACTTTCCACCGGGGAGCTGTTTTTT	CASSPLSTGELFF
-	TRBD2	TRBV28	TRBJ2-7	TGTGCCAGCAGCCAGACTAGCGGGAGCTCCTACGAGCAGTACTTC	CASSQTSGSSYEQYF
many	TRBD1	TRBV5-6	TRBJ2-7	TGTGCCAGCAGCTTACAGGGGCCCCTCTACGAGCAGTACTTC	CASSLQGPLYEQYF
-	-	TRBV9	TRBJ2-7	TGTGCCAGCAGCGTATCGGACCACAGATACAATTCCTACGAGCAGTACTTC	CASSVSDHRYNSYEQYF
few	-	TRBV7-2	TRBJ1-5	TGTGCCAGCAGCCGGGGAGGGGGACGGAATCAGCCCCAGCATTTT	CASSRGGGRNQPQHF
-	-	TRBV7-2	TRBJ1-4	TGTGCCAGCAGCTTAGACCGTACAGGGACTGCAACTAATGAAAAACTGTTTTTT	CASSLDRTGTATNEKLFF
few	-	TRBV20-1	TRBJ2-7	TGCAGCAGCAGGGACCTAATAGAAGTCCCCTACGAGCAGTACTTC	CSSRDLIEVPYEQYF
-	-	TRBV5-1	TRBJ1-1	TGCGCCAGCAGCGTACAGGGATTGGACACTGAAGCTTTCTTT	CASSVQGLDTEAFF
many	-	TRBV28	TRBJ2-3	TGTGCCAGCAGTTTTACCCCCGGGGGCGCAGATACGCAGTATTTT	CASSFTPGGADTQYF
many	TRBD1	TRBV27	TRBJ2-7	TGTGCCAGCAGAGAAAGCGCCGGGACAGGCACCTACGAGCAGTACTTC	CASRESAGTGTYEQYF
-	TRBD2	TRBV19	TRBJ2-7	TGTGCCAGTAGTTTGGGATCGCTAGCGGTGACCTACGAGCAGTACTTC	CASSLGSLAVTYEQYF
few	-	TRBV9	TRBJ1-2	TGTGCCAGCAGCGTGAACAACCGCTACACCTTC	CASSVNNRYTF